The entry that follows covers one T cell receptor (beta chain) sequence. This table comes from immunoSEQ multiplex PCR, and its TCRdb copy is limited to in-frame clones, with some not included. In the table there are 55,000 to 75,000 clones, 70% to 80% of which are singletons. This sample was taken from a study of T cell clones after liver transplantation. The CDR3 covers 14 residues. The germline V gene has CDR1 LNHDA and CDR2 SQIVND (reference sequence). Trimming at V came to 4 bases and at J to 5 bases, leaving 5 bases not matched to a gene. The TCR sequence derives from a human patient who received a liver transplant. Some T cells may be provided by the graft donor. The chain carries TRBV19 and TRBJ2-3; TRBD2 matches 8 bases. This material consisted of CD4+ T cells from blood, taken at the approximately 15-month timepoint. CDR3 nucleotide sequence: TGTGCCAGTAGTAGGGGACTAGGGATAGATACGCAGTATTTT. It yields the protein CASSRGLGIDTQYF. The entire variable domain, with the rest obtained from reference TRBV19 and TRBJ2-3, is as follows: DGGITQSPKYLFRKEGQNVTLSCEQNLNHDAMYWYRQDPGQGLRLIYYSQIVNDFQKGDIAEGYSVSREKKESFPLTVTSAQKNPTAFYLCASSRGLGIDTQYFGPGTRLTVL.